This T cell receptor beta chain was captured in a study of blood T cells in healthy people across ages. Study-wide findings and caveats: TCR beta diversity per million T cells fell roughly linearly with age. Not knowing donor CMV status may have confounded expanded clonotype changes. Greater diversity and more naive CD4+ cells were seen in long-lived donors than in aged donors.

This clonotype was counted a few times. What it binds is not known. It was with a sample-barcoded 5' primer and a J-beta primer mix that a second PCR of roughly 6 to 12 cycles was run. Every cDNA was tagged by a template-switch adaptor with 12 random nucleotides. TCRdb re-called the 5' RACE reads with MiXCR, one entry per CDR3 protein. Of around 990,000 distinct CDR3 sequences in the sample, 35% to 45% were seen once. The clonotype comes from a man aged 18-30 years in good health. Sequenced material: blood.

The CDR3 bases are TGCGCCAGCAGCCAAGAGTTGGGCTATAGCAATCAGCCCCAGCATTTT. Its translation is CASSQELGYSNQPQHF. The rearrangement joins TRBV4-3 to TRBJ1-5; D is undetermined. This CDR3 spans 16 amino acids. The germline V and J ends were trimmed by 0 bases and 0 bases, with 9 bases remaining between them. Germline V gives CDR1 LGHNA, CDR2 YSLEER.